This T cell receptor beta chain was identified in a study of blood T cell repertoires in COVID-19. Background on the study: PBMCs, B-cell-depleted T cells, or T cells were the source of the cDNA or gDNA that made up the material.

Data came from immunoSEQ multiplex PCR; TCRdb stores just in-frame clones and leaves some out. The sample holds 130,000 to 150,000 clones, about 83% seen once. The source is a woman between 40 and 55 years old with acute or convalescent COVID-19. Sequenced input: peripheral blood.

CDR3 nucleotides: TGTGCCAGCAGTGTGGGGCCCGAATCCACAGATACGCAGTATTTT. Translating it yields CASSVGPESTDTQYF. V and J are TRBV6-4 and TRBJ2-3, with a tentative D call TRBD1 (5 bases). Germline CDR1 MRHNA, CDR2 SNTAGT. CDR3 length: 15 amino acids. V dropped 4 bases and J dropped 2 bases, with 13 bases sitting between them.